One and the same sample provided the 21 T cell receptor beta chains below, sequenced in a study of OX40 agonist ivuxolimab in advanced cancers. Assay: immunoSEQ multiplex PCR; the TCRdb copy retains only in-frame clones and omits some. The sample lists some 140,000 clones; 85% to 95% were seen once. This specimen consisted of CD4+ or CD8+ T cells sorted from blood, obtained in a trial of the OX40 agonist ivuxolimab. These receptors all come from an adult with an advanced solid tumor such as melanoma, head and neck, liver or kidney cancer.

Written as DNA, the CDR3 is TGTGCTAGTGGTTTTCCTCACACAGGTGCCCCCCGCCAAGAGACCCAGTACTTC. It specifies CASGFPHTGAPRQETQYF. The chain carries TRBV12-5 and TRBJ2-5, with D perhaps matching TRBD1 (5 bases). The germline CDR1 and CDR2 sequences are LGHNT and FRNRAP. This CDR3 is built from 18 residues. Trimming stripped 3 bases from V and 1 base from J, with 21 bases between.

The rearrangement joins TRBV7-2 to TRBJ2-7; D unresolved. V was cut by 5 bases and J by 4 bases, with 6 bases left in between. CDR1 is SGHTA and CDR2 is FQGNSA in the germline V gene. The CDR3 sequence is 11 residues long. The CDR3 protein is CASSVRYEQYF. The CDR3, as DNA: TGTGCCAGCAGCGTCAGATACGAGCAGTACTTC.

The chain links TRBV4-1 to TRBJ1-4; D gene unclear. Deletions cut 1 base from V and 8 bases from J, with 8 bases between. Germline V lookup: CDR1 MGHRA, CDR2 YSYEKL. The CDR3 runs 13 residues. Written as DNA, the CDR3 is TGCGCCAGCAGCCAAGTGAATGGGGAAAAACTGTTTTTT. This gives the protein CASSQVNGEKLFF.

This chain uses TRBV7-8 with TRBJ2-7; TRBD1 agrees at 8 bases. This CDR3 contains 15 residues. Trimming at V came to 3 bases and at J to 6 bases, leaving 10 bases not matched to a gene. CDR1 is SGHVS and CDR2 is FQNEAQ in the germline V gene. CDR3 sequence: CASSLGVDRVGEQYF. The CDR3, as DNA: TGTGCCAGCAGCTTGGGAGTGGACAGGGTAGGCGAGCAGTACTTC.

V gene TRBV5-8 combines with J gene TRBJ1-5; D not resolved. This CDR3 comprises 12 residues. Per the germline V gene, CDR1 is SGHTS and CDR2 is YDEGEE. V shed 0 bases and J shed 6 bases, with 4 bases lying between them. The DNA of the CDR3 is TGTGCCAGCAGCTTGGACGGTCAGCCCCAGCATTTT. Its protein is CASSLDGQPQHF.

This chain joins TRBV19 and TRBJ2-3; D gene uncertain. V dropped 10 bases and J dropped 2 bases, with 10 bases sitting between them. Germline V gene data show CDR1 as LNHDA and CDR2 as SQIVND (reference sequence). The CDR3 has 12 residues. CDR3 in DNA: TGTGCCACCAGGACGAACACAGATACGCAGTATTTT. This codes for CATRTNTDTQYF.

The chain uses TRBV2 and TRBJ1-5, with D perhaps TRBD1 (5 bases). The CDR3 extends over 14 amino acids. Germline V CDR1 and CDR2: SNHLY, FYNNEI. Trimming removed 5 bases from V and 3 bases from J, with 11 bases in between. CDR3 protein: CASSSRGFNQPQHF. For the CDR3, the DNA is TGTGCCAGCAGTAGTAGGGGCTTCAATCAGCCCCAGCATTTT.

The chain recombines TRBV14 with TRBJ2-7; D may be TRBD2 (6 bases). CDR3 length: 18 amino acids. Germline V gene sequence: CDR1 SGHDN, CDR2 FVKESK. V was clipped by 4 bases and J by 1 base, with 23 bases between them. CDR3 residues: CASSPTGLFHHPSYEQYF. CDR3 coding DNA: TGTGCCAGCAGCCCAACCGGACTATTCCATCACCCTTCCTACGAGCAGTACTTC.

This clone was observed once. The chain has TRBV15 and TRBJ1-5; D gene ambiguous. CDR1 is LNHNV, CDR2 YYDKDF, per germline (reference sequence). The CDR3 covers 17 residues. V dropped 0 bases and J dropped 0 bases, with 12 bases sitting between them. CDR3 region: CATSRDRTALSNQPQHF. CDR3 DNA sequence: TGTGCCACCAGCAGAGATAGGACGGCCCTTAGCAATCAGCCCCAGCATTTT.

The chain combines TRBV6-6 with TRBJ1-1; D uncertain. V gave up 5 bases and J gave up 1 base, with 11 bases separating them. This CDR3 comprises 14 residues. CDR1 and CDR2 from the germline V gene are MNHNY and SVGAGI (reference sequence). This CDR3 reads CASSPRLGNTEAFF. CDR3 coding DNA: TGTGCCAGCAGTCCTAGACTGGGGAACACTGAAGCTTTCTTT.

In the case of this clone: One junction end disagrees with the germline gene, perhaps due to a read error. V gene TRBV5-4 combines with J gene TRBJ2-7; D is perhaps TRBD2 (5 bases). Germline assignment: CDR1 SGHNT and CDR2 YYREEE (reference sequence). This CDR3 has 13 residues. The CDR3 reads CASSQEAAYEQYF. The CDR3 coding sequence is TGCGCCAGCAGCCAAGAAGCGGCCTACGAGCAGTACTTC. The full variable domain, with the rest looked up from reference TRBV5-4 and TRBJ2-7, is ETGVTQSPTHLIKTRGQQVTLRCSSQSGHNTVSWYQQALGQGPQFIFQYYREEENGRGNFPPRFSGLQFPNYSSELNVNALELDDSALYLCASSQEAAYEQYFGPGTRLTVT.

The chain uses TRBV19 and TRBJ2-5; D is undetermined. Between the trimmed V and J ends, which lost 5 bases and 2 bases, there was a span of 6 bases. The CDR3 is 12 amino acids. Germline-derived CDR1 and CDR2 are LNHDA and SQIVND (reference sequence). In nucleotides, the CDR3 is TGTGCCAGTAGTCGGTGGCAAGAGACCCAGTACTTC. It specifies CASSRWQETQYF.

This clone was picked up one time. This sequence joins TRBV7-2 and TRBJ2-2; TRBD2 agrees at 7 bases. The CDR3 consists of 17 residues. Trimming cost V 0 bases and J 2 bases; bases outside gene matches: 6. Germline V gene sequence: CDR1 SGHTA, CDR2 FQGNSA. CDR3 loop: CASSLARLAVNTGELFF. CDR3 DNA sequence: TGTGCCAGCAGCTTAGCGCGTCTAGCGGTAAACACCGGGGAGCTGTTTTTT. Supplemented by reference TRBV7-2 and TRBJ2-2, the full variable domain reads GAGVSQSPSNKVTEKGKDVELRCDPISGHTALYWYRQSLGQGLEFLIYFQGNSAPDKSGLPSDRFSAERTGGSVSTLTIQRTQQEDSAVYLCASSLARLAVNTGELFFGEGSRLTVL.

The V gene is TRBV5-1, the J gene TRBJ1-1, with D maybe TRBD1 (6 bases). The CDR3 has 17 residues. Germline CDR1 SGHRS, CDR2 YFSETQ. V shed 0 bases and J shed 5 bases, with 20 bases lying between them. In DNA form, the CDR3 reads TGCGCCAGCAGCTTGGCCCCTAGAACAGGGAGTGGGACTGAAGCTTTCTTT. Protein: CASSLAPRTGSGTEAFF.

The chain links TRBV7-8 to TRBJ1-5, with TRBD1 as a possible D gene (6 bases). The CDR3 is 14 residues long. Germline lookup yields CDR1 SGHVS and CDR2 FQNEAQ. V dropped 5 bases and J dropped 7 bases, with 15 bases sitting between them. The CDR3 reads CASSPREGVQPQHF. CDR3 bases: TGTGCCAGCAGCCCACGGGAGGGGGTACAGCCCCAGCATTTT.

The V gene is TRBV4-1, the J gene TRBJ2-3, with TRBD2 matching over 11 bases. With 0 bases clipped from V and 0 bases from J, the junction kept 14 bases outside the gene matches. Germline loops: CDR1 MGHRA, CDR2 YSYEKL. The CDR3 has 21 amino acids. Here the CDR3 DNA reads TGCGCCAGCAGCCAAGATTGGCGGCTAGCGGGGGGACGTTCTAGCACAGATACGCAGTATTTT. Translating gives CASSQDWRLAGGRSSTDTQYF.

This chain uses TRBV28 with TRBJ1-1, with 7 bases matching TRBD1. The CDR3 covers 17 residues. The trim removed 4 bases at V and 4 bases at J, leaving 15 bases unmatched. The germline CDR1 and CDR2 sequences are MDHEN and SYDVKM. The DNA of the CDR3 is TGTGCCAGCAGTTCCTCGGGCAGGGGGTACGGTAGCACTGAAGCTTTCTTT. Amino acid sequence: CASSSSGRGYGSTEAFF.

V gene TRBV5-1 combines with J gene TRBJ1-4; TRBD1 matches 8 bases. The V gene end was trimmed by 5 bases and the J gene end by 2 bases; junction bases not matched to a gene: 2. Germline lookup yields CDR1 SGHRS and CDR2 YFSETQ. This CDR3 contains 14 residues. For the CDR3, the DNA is TGCGCCAGCAGGGACAGGGTTACTAATGAAAAACTGTTTTTT. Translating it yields CASRDRVTNEKLFF.

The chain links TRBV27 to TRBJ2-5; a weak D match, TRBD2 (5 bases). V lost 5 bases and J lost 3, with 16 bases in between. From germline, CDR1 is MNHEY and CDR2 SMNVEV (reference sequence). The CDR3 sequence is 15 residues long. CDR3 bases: TGTGCCAGCAGTCCCTACGGACGAGGGAAAGAGACCCAGTACTTC. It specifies CASSPYGRGKETQYF.

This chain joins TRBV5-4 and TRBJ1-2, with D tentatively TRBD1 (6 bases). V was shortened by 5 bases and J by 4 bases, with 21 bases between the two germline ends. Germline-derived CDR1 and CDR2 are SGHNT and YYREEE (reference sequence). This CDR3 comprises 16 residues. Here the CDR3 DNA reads TGTGCCAGCAGTAGGGGGACAACAGGGTTCGGCTATGGCTACACCTTC. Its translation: CASSRGTTGFGYGYTF.

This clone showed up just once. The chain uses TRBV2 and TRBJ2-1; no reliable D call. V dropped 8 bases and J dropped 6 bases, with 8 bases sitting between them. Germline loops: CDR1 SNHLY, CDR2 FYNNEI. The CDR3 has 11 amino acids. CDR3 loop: CASLNINEQFF. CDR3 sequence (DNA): TGTGCCAGCCTAAACATCAATGAGCAGTTCTTC.